Reported below is one T cell receptor (beta chain). The entry originates in a study of blood T cell repertoires in COVID-19. At the level of the study: Sample material is recorded as cDNA or gDNA derived from T cells, B-cell-depleted T cells, or PBMCs.

Germline V CDR1 and CDR2: SGHKS, YYEKEE (reference sequence). The CDR3 is made up of 15 amino acids. V was trimmed by 4 bases and J by 4 bases, leaving 12 bases between them. Generated by immunoSEQ multiplex PCR, the TCRdb table keeps only in-frame clones and is missing some. The sample yields roughly 68,000 clones, approximately 85% seen once. The rearrangement links TRBV5-5 to TRBJ2-6; TRBD2 might be the D (5 bases). What was sequenced was peripheral blood. This TCR derives from a man in his fifties with acute or convalescent COVID-19. The CDR3 coding sequence is TGTGCCAGCAGCCCAGCGGTTTCCGGGGCCAACGTCCTGACTTTC. It yields the protein CASSPAVSGANVLTF.